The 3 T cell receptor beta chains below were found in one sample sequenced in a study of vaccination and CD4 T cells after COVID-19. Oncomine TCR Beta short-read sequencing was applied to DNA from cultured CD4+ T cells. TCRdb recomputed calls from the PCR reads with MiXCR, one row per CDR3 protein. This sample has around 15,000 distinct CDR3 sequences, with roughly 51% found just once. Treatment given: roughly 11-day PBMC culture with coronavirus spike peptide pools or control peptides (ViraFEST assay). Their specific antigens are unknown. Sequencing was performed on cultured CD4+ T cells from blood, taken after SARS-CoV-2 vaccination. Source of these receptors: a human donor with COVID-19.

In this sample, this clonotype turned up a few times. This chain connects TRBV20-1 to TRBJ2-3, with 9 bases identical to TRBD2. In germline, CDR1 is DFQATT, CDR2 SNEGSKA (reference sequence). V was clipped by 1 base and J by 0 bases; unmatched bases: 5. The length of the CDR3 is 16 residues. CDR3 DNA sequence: TGCAGTGCTAGAGGTGGGGCGGGGGGGAGCACAGATACGCAGTATTTT. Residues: CSARGGAGGSTDTQYF.

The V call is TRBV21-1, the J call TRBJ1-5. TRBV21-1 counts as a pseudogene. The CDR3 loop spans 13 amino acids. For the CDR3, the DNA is TGTGCCAGCAACGCGGACAGCAATCAGCCCCAGCATTTT. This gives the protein CASNADSNQPQHF.

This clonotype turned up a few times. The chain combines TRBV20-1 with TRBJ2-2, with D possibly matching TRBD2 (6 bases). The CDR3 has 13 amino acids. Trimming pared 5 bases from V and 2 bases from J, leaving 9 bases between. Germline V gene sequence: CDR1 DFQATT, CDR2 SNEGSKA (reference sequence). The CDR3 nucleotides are TGCAGTGCTTTAGCGGCTAACACCGGGGAGCTGTTTTTT. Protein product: CSALAANTGELFF.